The clone carrying this T cell receptor (beta chain) was seen at least ten times. Its antigen is still unknown. The ends were cut back, 5 bases at V and 0 bases at J, with 13 bases in the middle. In germline, CDR1 is KGHSH, CDR2 LQKENI. The CDR3 spans 15 residues. This sample was included in a study of early T cells in non-severe SARS-CoV-2 infection. Study overall: Whole-blood bulk RNA, unsorted, was sequenced, and chains were unpaired.

The protocol attached unique molecular identifiers to individual cDNA molecules. In TCRdb, the 5' RACE reads were re-called with MiXCR into one record per CDR3 protein. The table records some 96,000 distinct CDR3 sequences, around 13% of them present only once. Study observations and caveats: Database matching using VDJdb favored anti-spike CD8 responses, with private and CD4 specificities left missing.

The gene calls are TRBV18 and TRBJ1-1; weak D call: TRBD1 (5 bases). This receptor was identified in an adult who was a healthcare worker with PCR-confirmed SARS-CoV-2 infection or an uninfected control (not recorded which). Material for sequencing was whole blood. In DNA form, the CDR3 reads TGTGCCAGCTCAGTAGTGACAGATATGAACACTGAAGCTTTCTTT. It encodes CASSVVTDMNTEAFF.